This T cell receptor beta chain came from a study of identical twins. Study-level results: Conclusions were drawn cross-sectionally by statistical analysis, without following the same donors. Zero-insertion analyses were open to partial confounding by invariant MAIT and iNKT cells.

This clonotype was counted many times. The target antigen is unknown. A universal primer site was created by template switching, with the cDNA bearing unique molecular identifiers. TCRdb re-called the 5' RACE reads through MiXCR, storing one row per CDR3 protein. The data show about 200,000 distinct CDR3 sequences, with around 8.1% seen just once and less than 2.5% held by the top ten. V lost 1 base and J lost 5, with 11 bases in between. This CDR3 is built from 15 residues. Germline V lookup: CDR1 LGHNA, CDR2 YSLEER. The data also belong to a second study, concerning yellow fever vaccine responses in identical twins. As reported in that work: Twins reportedly showed a vaccine T cell response that seemed partly convergent and partly personalized.

The sequence came from a woman aged 18-29 years in good health. The material sequenced was memory (CD45RO+) T cells sorted from blood. The chain joins TRBV4-3 to TRBJ2-2; unclear D gene. The chain's CDR3 is CASSQGAILTGELFF. For the CDR3, the DNA is TGCGCCAGCAGCCAAGGGGCAATTCTAACCGGGGAGCTGTTTTTT.